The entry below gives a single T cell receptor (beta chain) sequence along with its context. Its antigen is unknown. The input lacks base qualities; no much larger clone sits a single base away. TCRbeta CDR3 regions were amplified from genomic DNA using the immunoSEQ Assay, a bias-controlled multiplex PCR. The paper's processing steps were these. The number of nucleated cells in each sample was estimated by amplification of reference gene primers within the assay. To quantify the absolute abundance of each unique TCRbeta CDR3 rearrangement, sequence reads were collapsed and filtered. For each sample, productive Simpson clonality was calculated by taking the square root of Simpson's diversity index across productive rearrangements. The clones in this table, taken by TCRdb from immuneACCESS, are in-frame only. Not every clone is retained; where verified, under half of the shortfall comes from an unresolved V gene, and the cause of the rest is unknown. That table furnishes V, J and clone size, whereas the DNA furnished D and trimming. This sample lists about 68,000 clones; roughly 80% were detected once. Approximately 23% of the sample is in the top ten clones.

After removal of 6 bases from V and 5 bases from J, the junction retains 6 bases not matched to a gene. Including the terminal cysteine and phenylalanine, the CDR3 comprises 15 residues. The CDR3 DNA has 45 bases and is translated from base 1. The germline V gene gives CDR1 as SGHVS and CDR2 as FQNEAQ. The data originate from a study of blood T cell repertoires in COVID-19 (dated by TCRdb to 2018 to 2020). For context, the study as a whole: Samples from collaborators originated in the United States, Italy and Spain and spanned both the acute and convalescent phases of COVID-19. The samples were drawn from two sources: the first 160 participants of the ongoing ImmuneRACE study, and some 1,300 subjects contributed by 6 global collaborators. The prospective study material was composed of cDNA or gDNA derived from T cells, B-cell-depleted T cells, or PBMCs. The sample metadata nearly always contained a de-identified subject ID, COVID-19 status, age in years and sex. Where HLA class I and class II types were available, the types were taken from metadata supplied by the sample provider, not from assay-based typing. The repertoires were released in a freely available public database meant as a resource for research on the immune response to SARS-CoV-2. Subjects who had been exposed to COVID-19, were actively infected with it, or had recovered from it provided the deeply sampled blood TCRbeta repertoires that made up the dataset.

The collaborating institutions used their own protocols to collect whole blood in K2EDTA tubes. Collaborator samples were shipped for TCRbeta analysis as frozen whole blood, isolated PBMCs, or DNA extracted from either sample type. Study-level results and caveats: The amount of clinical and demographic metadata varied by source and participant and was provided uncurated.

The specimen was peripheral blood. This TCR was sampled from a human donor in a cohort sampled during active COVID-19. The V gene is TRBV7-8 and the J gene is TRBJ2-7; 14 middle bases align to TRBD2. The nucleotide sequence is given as TGTGCCAGCAGTCGACTAGCGGGAGGGCCCCACGAGCAGTACTTC. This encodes CASSRLAGGPHEQYF.